A selection of T cell receptor beta chains follows, all from one sample in a study of T cell clonotyping in hematopoietic cell transplantation. Clones were sequenced by immunoSEQ multiplex PCR, and TCRdb holds only the in-frame ones, with some missing. The data contain 10,000 or so clones, about four fifths of them singletons. Material: PBMCs, obtained 30 days after allogeneic stem cell transplant. These receptors were obtained from a female patient aged 40-50 years who had an allogeneic stem cell transplant from a related donor, so T cells may come from the graft donor. Some clones in this sample may be carry-over from other donors' samples. Each CDR3 is given with its conserved first and last residue. D genes are given only for firm matches. Clone size is not always given. Where it is, it says once, few, many or a class for expanded clones.

abundance	d_gene	v_gene	j_gene	CDR3aa	CDR3nt
NA	TRBD1	TRBV6-1	TRBJ2-7	CASSPIRDSYEQYF	TGTGCCAGCAGTCCTATCCGGGACAGCTACGAGCAGTACTTC
NA	NA	TRBV5-4	TRBJ2-3	CASSLVPGASTDTQYF	TGTGCCAGCAGCTTGGTCCCAGGGGCTAGCACAGATACGCAGTATTTT
NA	NA	TRBV7-9	TRBJ2-7	CASSLGYYEQYF	TGTGCCAGCAGCTTGGGGTACTACGAGCAGTACTTC
NA	NA	TRBV7-9	TRBJ2-1	CGASRPNSYNEQFF	TGTGGGGCGTCTCGACCGAACTCCTACAATGAGCAGTTCTTC
few	NA	TRBV30	TRBJ1-1	CAWSSGGFTEAFF	TGTGCCTGGAGTTCCGGGGGGTTTACTGAAGCTTTCTTT
NA	NA	TRBV10-3	TRBJ1-5	CAISGSDGPNQPQHF	TGTGCCATCAGTGGTTCCGACGGGCCTAATCAGCCCCAGCATTTT
NA	NA	TRBV18	TRBJ1-2	CASSPKPHETASYGYTF	TGTGCCAGCTCACCAAAACCTCATGAGACAGCCTCCTATGGCTACACCTTC
NA	NA	TRBV5-1	TRBJ1-1	CASSLRVGNTEAFF	TGCGCCAGCAGCTTGAGGGTGGGGAACACTGAAGCTTTCTTT
once	NA	TRBV19	TRBJ1-1	CASSIGGRAGTEAFF	TGTGCCAGTAGTATTGGGGGCAGGGCGGGAACTGAAGCTTTCTTT
NA	NA	TRBV7-2	TRBJ2-7	CASTPGHPRDEQYF	TGTGCCAGCACTCCGGGACACCCGAGGGACGAGCAGTACTTC
NA	NA	TRBV29-1	TRBJ2-7	CSVDLGSGNEQYF	TGCAGCGTTGATCTCGGGAGTGGAAACGAGCAGTACTTC
once	NA	TRBV27	TRBJ2-7	CASSTPGLAYEQYF	TGTGCCAGCAGTACCCCCGGACTGGCCTACGAGCAGTACTTC
NA	NA	TRBV2	TRBJ1-2	CASMSWANYGYTF	TGTGCCAGCATGTCCTGGGCCAACTATGGCTACACCTTC
NA	NA	TRBV7-6	TRBJ2-3	CASSSRSGTDTQYF	TGTGCCAGCAGCTCCCGGTCTGGAACAGATACGCAGTATTTT